A selection of T cell receptor beta chains follows, all from one sample in a study of blood T cell repertoires in COVID-19. Assay used: immunoSEQ multiplex PCR; TCRdb lists only in-frame clones, some missing. Here the sample spans roughly 360,000 clones, approximately 87% being singletons. The sequencing sample was made of PBMCs or T cells enriched from blood (not recorded which). These receptors were collected from a young woman with acute COVID-19. Each CDR3 is given with its conserved first and last residue. D genes are given only for firm matches. Clone size, where shown, is once, few, many, or a class for clones that have expanded.

v_call: TRBV5-1; j_call: TRBJ1-6; d_call: NA; clone_size: NA; cdr3_aa: CASSLETRNSPLHF; cdr3_nt: TGCGCCAGCAGCTTGGAGACTCGGAATTCACCCCTCCACTTT
v_call: TRBV6-2/TRBV6-3; j_call: TRBJ1-1; d_call: NA; clone_size: NA; cdr3_aa: CASSADINTEAFF; cdr3_nt: TGTGCCAGCAGTGCGGACATAAACACTGAAGCTTTCTTT
v_call: TRBV5-4; j_call: TRBJ2-1; d_call: NA; clone_size: NA; cdr3_aa: CASTKGGTSYNEQFF; cdr3_nt: TGTGCCAGCACCAAGGGGGGGACCTCCTACAATGAGCAGTTCTTC
v_call: TRBV10-1; j_call: TRBJ1-1; d_call: NA; clone_size: NA; cdr3_aa: CASRGENTEAFF; cdr3_nt: TGCGCCAGCAGAGGGGAGAACACTGAAGCTTTCTTT
v_call: TRBV6-5; j_call: TRBJ1-2; d_call: NA; clone_size: NA; cdr3_aa: CASSYGRTANYGYTF; cdr3_nt: TGTGCCAGCAGTTACGGACGGACAGCTAACTATGGCTACACCTTC
v_call: TRBV19; j_call: TRBJ1-6; d_call: NA; clone_size: NA; cdr3_aa: CASSPGGQSPLHF; cdr3_nt: TGTGCCAGTAGTCCGGGGGGCCAATCACCCCTCCACTTT
v_call: TRBV10-1; j_call: TRBJ1-1; d_call: TRBD1; clone_size: NA; cdr3_aa: CASSDPDRAAFF; cdr3_nt: TGCGCCAGCAGTGACCCCGACAGGGCTGCTTTCTTT
v_call: TRBV2; j_call: TRBJ2-3; d_call: TRBD1; clone_size: NA; cdr3_aa: CASSNLDREYPDTQYF; cdr3_nt: TGTGCCAGCAGTAACTTAGACAGGGAGTACCCAGATACGCAGTATTTT
v_call: TRBV28; j_call: TRBJ2-7; d_call: NA; clone_size: NA; cdr3_aa: CASSLSGVKEQYF; cdr3_nt: TGTGCCAGCAGTTTATCCGGTGTTAAGGAGCAGTACTTC
v_call: TRBV24-1; j_call: TRBJ1-5; d_call: TRBD1; clone_size: NA; cdr3_aa: CATSDKGTGYQPQHF; cdr3_nt: TGTGCCACCAGTGATAAGGGGACAGGGTATCAGCCCCAGCATTTT
v_call: TRBV19; j_call: TRBJ2-1; d_call: TRBD1; clone_size: NA; cdr3_aa: CASSDPGQAYNEQFF; cdr3_nt: TGTGCCAGTAGTGATCCGGGACAGGCCTACAATGAGCAGTTCTTC
v_call: TRBV28; j_call: TRBJ1-2; d_call: NA; clone_size: NA; cdr3_aa: CASSLWSVVAGGFYGYTF; cdr3_nt: TGTGCCAGCAGTTTATGGTCCGTCGTCGCCGGAGGATTCTATGGCTACACCTTC
v_call: TRBV5-8; j_call: TRBJ2-3; d_call: TRBD2; clone_size: NA; cdr3_aa: CASSRLAGLTDTQYF; cdr3_nt: TGTGCCAGCAGCCGACTAGCGGGGCTGACAGATACGCAGTATTTT
v_call: TRBV10-3; j_call: TRBJ2-7; d_call: TRBD1; clone_size: few; cdr3_aa: CAIRGQGLEQYF; cdr3_nt: TGTGCCATCAGGGGACAGGGGCTCGAGCAGTACTTC
v_call: TRBV18; j_call: TRBJ2-7; d_call: TRBD2; clone_size: NA; cdr3_aa: CASSTLAGTHEQYF; cdr3_nt: TGTGCCAGCTCAACACTAGCGGGGACCCACGAGCAGTACTTC
v_call: TRBV19; j_call: TRBJ2-7; d_call: NA; clone_size: once; cdr3_aa: CASSISRGGYEQYF; cdr3_nt: TGTGCCAGTAGTATAAGCAGGGGCGGGTACGAGCAGTACTTC
v_call: TRBV5-5; j_call: TRBJ2-3; d_call: NA; clone_size: NA; cdr3_aa: CASSLVGGGSTDTQYF; cdr3_nt: TGTGCCAGCAGCTTGGTAGGGGGTGGAAGCACAGATACGCAGTATTTT
v_call: TRBV7-9; j_call: TRBJ1-6; d_call: NA; clone_size: once; cdr3_aa: CASSPGYPPLHF; cdr3_nt: TGTGCCAGCAGCCCAGGGTATCCACCCCTCCACTTT
v_call: TRBV7-9; j_call: TRBJ1-4; d_call: TRBD1; clone_size: NA; cdr3_aa: CASSGRRQGRFEKLFF; cdr3_nt: TGTGCCAGCAGCGGGCGACGACAGGGACGATTTGAAAAACTGTTTTTT
v_call: TRBV5-1; j_call: TRBJ1-3; d_call: TRBD1; clone_size: NA; cdr3_aa: CASSSGQGAAGNTIYF; cdr3_nt: TGCGCCAGCAGCTCGGGACAGGGGGCTGCTGGAAACACCATATATTTT
v_call: TRBV30; j_call: TRBJ1-1; d_call: NA; clone_size: NA; cdr3_aa: CAWSSGTTRGTEAFF; cdr3_nt: TGTGCCTGGAGCTCCGGGACAACCCGTGGCACTGAAGCTTTCTTT
v_call: TRBV7-8; j_call: TRBJ2-1; d_call: TRBD2; clone_size: few; cdr3_aa: CASSRPPTSGGAGEQFF; cdr3_nt: TGTGCCAGCAGCCGGCCTCCGACTAGCGGGGGGGCAGGGGAGCAGTTCTTC